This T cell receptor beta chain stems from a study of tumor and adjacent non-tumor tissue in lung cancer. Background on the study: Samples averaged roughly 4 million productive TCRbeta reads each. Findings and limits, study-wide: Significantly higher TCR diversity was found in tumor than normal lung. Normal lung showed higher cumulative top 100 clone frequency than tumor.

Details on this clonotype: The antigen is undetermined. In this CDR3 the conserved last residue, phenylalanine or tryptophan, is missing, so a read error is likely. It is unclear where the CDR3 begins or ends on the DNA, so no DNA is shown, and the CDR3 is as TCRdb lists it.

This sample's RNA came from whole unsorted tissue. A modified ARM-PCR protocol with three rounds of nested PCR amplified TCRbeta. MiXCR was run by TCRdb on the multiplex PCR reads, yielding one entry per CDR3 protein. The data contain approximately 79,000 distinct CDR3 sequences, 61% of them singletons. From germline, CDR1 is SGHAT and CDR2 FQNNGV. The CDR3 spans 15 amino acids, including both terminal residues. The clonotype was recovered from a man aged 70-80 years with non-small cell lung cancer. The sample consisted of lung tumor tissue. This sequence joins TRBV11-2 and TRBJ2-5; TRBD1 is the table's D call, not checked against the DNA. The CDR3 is CTSCWTRTGQETQYL.